This TCR beta chain stems from a study of CD4 T cells in relation to SARS-CoV-2 and coronaviruses. Whole-study findings and limits: Pre-pandemic and post-infection samples never came from the same donor.

The V gene lost 6 bases and the J gene lost 7 bases, with 10 bases spanning the gap. The CDR3 covers 12 residues. On this clone: Its antigen is undetermined.

Generated by immunoSEQ multiplex PCR, the TCRdb table keeps only in-frame clones and is missing some. The sample lists about 25,000 clones; approximately 80% were seen once. The unexposed donors gave CD4+ T cells in about 2010-2019, prior to COVID-19. After 10 to 11 days of culture, CD4+ T cells were isolated. The sequenced material came from CD4+ T cells from PBMCs, cultured in vitro. The sequence was collected from a human donor in good health. This chain uses TRBV12-3 or TRBV12-4 with TRBJ1-3, with D unclear. The CDR3 DNA reads TGTGCCAGCAGCCCCTTTCGTAACACCATATATTTT. This gives the protein CASSPFRNTIYF.